Reported below is one TCR beta chain. Authors' processing steps: Counts of nucleated cells, estimated from reference gene primer amplification, were obtained. The assay was immunoSEQ multiplex PCR, and TCRdb's table has in-frame clones only and misses some. The DNA gave D and trimming, while V, J and clone size come from that table. The table includes about 84,000 clones, approximately 80% detected once. This specimen belongs to a study of blood T cell repertoires in COVID-19. As for the study in general: COVID-19 samples, acute and convalescent, were from the United States, Italy and Spain. Sample material is recorded as cDNA or gDNA derived from T cells, B-cell-depleted T cells, or PBMCs.

The germline V gene has CDR1 LNHNV and CDR2 YYDKDF (reference sequence). Between the trimmed V and J ends, which lost 1 base and 1 base, there was a span of 10 bases. The CDR3 extends over 15 amino acids. The chain combines TRBV15 with TRBJ2-5; possible D gene TRBD2, 6 bases. This TCR came from a man between 65 and 85 years old with acute or convalescent COVID-19. Sequencing was done on a sample of peripheral blood. The CDR3: CATSRVGGIQETQYF. The CDR3 DNA reads TGTGCCACCAGCAGAGTCGGAGGGATCCAAGAGACCCAGTACTTC.